A selection of T cell receptor beta chains follows, all from one sample in a study of blood T cell repertoires in COVID-19. Profiled with immunoSEQ multiplex PCR; TCRdb holds only in-frame clones, not every one. The sample records approximately 380,000 clones, approximately 90% being singletons. The sequencing sample was made of PBMCs or T cells enriched from blood (not recorded which). Source of these receptors: a woman younger than 35 who had recovered from COVID-19. Each CDR3 is given with its conserved first and last residue. Each record gives: V gene, CDR3 length, CDR3 protein.

V: TRBV6-5; length: 15; CDR3: CASSSRTGRSDTQYF
V: TRBV9; length: 17; CDR3: CASSPAGGGTKGSEQYF
V: TRBV28; length: 16; CDR3: CASSSGQLLSNYGYTF
V: TRBV19; length: 13; CDR3: CATWGTGVQPQHF
V: TRBV3-1/TRBV3-2; length: 16; CDR3: CASSSKGLAWADTQYF
V: TRBV9; length: 16; CDR3: CASSVAGGGGTDTQYF
V: TRBV19; length: 17; CDR3: CASSADRYTSSYNEQFF
V: TRBV28; length: 16; CDR3: CASSLTGTRAFDEQFF
V: TRBV25-1; length: 16; CDR3: CASSEAGALSTYEQYF
V: TRBV5-1; length: 13; CDR3: CASSLDRGTEAFF
V: TRBV6-5; length: 12; CDR3: CASTSSGNTIYF
V: TRBV10-3; length: 14; CDR3: CAISEGQANQPQHF
V: TRBV3-1/TRBV3-2; length: 14; CDR3: CASSQRGGTETQYF
V: TRBV2; length: 15; CDR3: CASSNRAATNEKLFF
V: TRBV14; length: 17; CDR3: CASSQWEGTPSTDTQYF
V: TRBV6-5; length: 14; CDR3: CASSTGGDTGELFF
V: TRBV7-6; length: 14; CDR3: CASSLAGGRDTQYF
V: TRBV5-6; length: 15; CDR3: CASSLGTGGIYGYTF
V: TRBV12-3/TRBV12-4; length: 13; CDR3: CASGWGGNQPQHF
V: TRBV10-3; length: 19; CDR3: CAISVTQGTSGGAGYEQYF
V: TRBV2; length: 11; CDR3: CASSVGTEAFF
V: TRBV2; length: 14; CDR3: CASSKGVRGETQYF
V: TRBV4-2; length: 15; CDR3: CASSQEGGNTGELFF
V: TRBV5-1; length: 17; CDR3: CASTLSGTDLSGEKLFF
V: TRBV12-3/TRBV12-4; length: 13; CDR3: CASCFSGAYEQYF
V: TRBV4-2; length: 17; CDR3: CASSQDVRAPSLDEQFF
V: TRBV7-6; length: 19; CDR3: CASSLGFAGGIGANQPQHF
V: TRBV19; length: 13; CDR3: CASSFRGGETQYF
V: TRBV5-5; length: 18; CDR3: CASKNEGDRVLAKNIQYF
V: TRBV14; length: 16; CDR3: CASSQAGGPTYNEQFF
V: TRBV20-1; length: 10; CDR3: CSARYTEAFF
V: TRBV2; length: 12; CDR3: CASPMDGDEQYF
V: TRBV7-9; length: 15; CDR3: CASSLARRVEDGYTF
V: TRBV18; length: 14; CDR3: CASSPPAAPETQYF
V: TRBV3-1/TRBV3-2; length: 15; CDR3: CASSPGTGRSYEQYF
V: TRBV6-2/TRBV6-3; length: 16; CDR3: CASSYRWARSTDTQYF
V: TRBV27; length: 14; CDR3: CASSDSVLVTEAFF
V: TRBV15; length: 15; CDR3: CATSVRTDYNSPLHF
V: TRBV5-4; length: 15; CDR3: CASSLDGQNTGELFF
V: TRBV6-5; length: 16; CDR3: CASSYSGTDDTGELFF
V: TRBV5-1; length: 16; CDR3: CASSRGLARSQETQYF